A single sample gave rise to the 10 T cell receptor beta chains below, sequenced in a study of regulatory T cells in long-lasting Graves disease. Time point noted: newly diagnosed GD, antithyroid drugs for less than 3 months. Preparation of the TCR library used RNA extracted from PBMCs. The authors built TCR beta libraries using iRepertoire HTBI primers and Arm-PCR of CDR3 regions. Each CDR3 protein gets one entry after TCRdb re-called the multiplex PCR reads with MiXCR. The profile covers more than 350,000 distinct CDR3 sequences, with 15% appearing a single time and around 15% taken by the ten largest. The same data also contributed to another study, on T cells in Graves' hyperthyroidism and ophthalmopathy.

The source was peripheral blood mononuclear cells (PBMCs), collected at new diagnosis, from a patient treated with antithyroid drugs. The receptors shown here come from a woman aged 30 to 39 with Graves disease.

V gene TRBV29-1 combines with J gene TRBJ2-7; D tentatively reads TRBD1 or TRBD2 (6 bases each). Per the germline V gene, CDR1 is SQVTM and CDR2 is ANQGSEA. Trimming pared 7 bases from V and 0 bases from J, leaving 16 bases between. This CDR3 has 14 amino acids. The CDR3 DNA follows: TGCAGCGCGTCTGGGGGGCCTAGCTCCTACGAGCAGTACTTC. Protein: CSASGGPSSYEQYF.

A note on this clonotype: This likely stems from a read error, as it lies one base from a far larger clone. The rearrangement links TRBV11-3 to TRBJ2-7; 9 nucleotides align to TRBD2. Trimming removed 4 bases from V and 7 bases from J; junction bases left unmatched: 17. This CDR3 comprises 17 residues. Germline loops: CDR1 SGHNT, CDR2 YENEEA. CDR3 nucleotide sequence: TGTGCCAGCAGCTCGATAGCGGGGGTTAGCTCCTACAATGAGCAGTACTTC. Residues: CASSSIAGVSSYNEQYF.

This clonotype was seen more than once but under ten times. The chain recombines TRBV5-1 with TRBJ2-5; the match to TRBD2 covers 11 bases. V dropped 5 bases and J dropped 5; count of bases not matched to a gene: 8. The CDR3 length is 15 residues. Germline CDR1 is SGHRS and CDR2 is YFSETQ. CDR3 region: CASSTTSGMGETQYF. The CDR3 DNA sequence: TGCGCCAGCAGTACGACTAGCGGGATGGGGGAGACCCAGTACTTC.

This clonotype was seen at least ten times. This chain connects TRBV12-3 or TRBV12-4 to TRBJ2-3; possibly TRBD1 or TRBD2 for D (5 bases each). This CDR3 contains 13 residues. V lost 6 bases and J 0 bases, leaving 7 bases between the germline ends. CDR3 in DNA: TGTGCCAGCAGACGGGACAGCACAGATACGCAGTATTTT. Translated, it gives CASRRDSTDTQYF.

CDR3: CSVGSEHVDEQFF. The CDR3 DNA reads as TGCAGCGTTGGGTCCGAGCACGTCGATGAGCAGTTCTTC. This chain connects TRBV29-1 to TRBJ2-1; no definite D call. Germline values: CDR1 SQVTM, CDR2 ANQGSEA. V was clipped by 4 bases and J by 8 bases, with 15 bases between them. The CDR3 runs 13 residues.

This clonotype was detected many times. V and J are TRBV6-1 and TRBJ2-1; TRBD2 matches 13 bases. The CDR3 contains 17 residues. From germline, CDR1 is MNHNS and CDR2 SASEGT. V shed 5 bases, J shed 1 base, and the junction held 5 bases outside the gene matches. The DNA for the CDR3 is TGTGCCAGCAGTAGAACTAGCGGGAGGGTATCCTACAATGAGCAGTTCTTC. Translation: CASSRTSGRVSYNEQFF.

This clonotype was recorded at least ten times. The genes are TRBV28 and TRBJ2-1; TRBD2 matches at 8 bases. Per germline, CDR1 MDHEN and CDR2 SYDVKM. V lost 5 bases to trimming and J lost 3 bases; unmatched junction nucleotides: 15. This CDR3 is built from 18 residues. CDR3 loop: CASSRGILYTSGYNEQFF. CDR3 DNA: TGTGCCAGCAGTAGGGGGATCCTGTATACTAGCGGCTACAATGAGCAGTTCTTC.

The sample holds many counts of this clonotype. V and J are TRBV30 and TRBJ2-3; 13 nucleotides match TRBD2. Germline CDR1 and CDR2: GTSNPN and SVGIG (reference sequence). The J segment lost 5 bases and the V segment lost 1 base, leaving 6 bases of the junction unmatched. The CDR3 is made up of 16 amino acids. The CDR3 nucleotides are TGTGCCTGGAGTGACGGGACTAGCGGGAAGGGAGATACGCAGTATTTT. It is translated as CAWSDGTSGKGDTQYF. The full variable domain, in which reference TRBV30 and TRBJ2-3 provide the parts outside the CDR3, is SQTIHQWPATLVQPVGSPLSLECTVEGTSNPNLYWYRQAAGRGLQLLFYSVGIGQISSEVPQNLSASRPQDRQFILSSKKLLLSDSGFYLCAWSDGTSGKGDTQYFGPGTRLTVL.

This clonotype was seen a handful of times. The V and J genes are TRBV27 and TRBJ1-2; D unresolved. V was clipped by 4 bases and J by 3 bases, with 9 bases between them. CDR1 MNHEY and CDR2 SMNVEV come from the germline V gene (reference sequence). The CDR3 extends over 13 amino acids. The CDR3 here is CASSSHTDYGYTF. In DNA, the CDR3 is TGTGCCAGCAGTTCCCATACAGACTATGGCTACACCTTC.

This clonotype appeared many times. The chain uses TRBV5-1 and TRBJ2-1, with 7 nucleotides matching TRBD2. The CDR3 spans 15 residues. The germline V gene encodes CDR1 SGHRS and CDR2 YFSETQ. The V segment lost 3 bases and the J segment 2 bases; nucleotides outside the gene matches: 5. The CDR3 is CASSSSSGTYNEQFF. The CDR3 nucleotides are TGCGCCAGCAGCTCATCTAGCGGTACCTACAATGAGCAGTTCTTC.